In this sample, the clone carrying this T cell receptor (beta chain) turned up a few times. This specimen comes from a study of blood T cell repertoires in COVID-19. The overall study: Spain, Italy and the United States supplied samples that represented acute and convalescent COVID-19. Nucleic acid was either cDNA or gDNA, and it came from T cells, B-cell-depleted T cells, or PBMCs.

Germline V CDR1 and CDR2: MDHEN, SYDVKM. This CDR3 is 15 amino acids long. Trimming took 4 bases from V and 7 from J; bases not matched to a gene: 5. As handled by the study authors: Nucleated cell counts were estimated from reference gene primer amplification. This table comes from immunoSEQ multiplex PCR, and its TCRdb copy is limited to in-frame clones, with some not included. V and J calls and clone size come straight from that table; D and trimming were deduced from the DNA. The table lists about 59,000 clones, roughly 78% of them singletons. The sequencing input was peripheral blood. The rearrangement uses TRBV28 and TRBJ1-4, with 11 bases that match TRBD1. The sequence came from a man in his 60s with acute or convalescent COVID-19. CDR3 protein: CASSSGQGASEKLFF. For the CDR3, the DNA is TGTGCCAGCAGTTCCGGACAGGGGGCGTCTGAAAAACTGTTTTTT.